Included here is one TCR beta chain sequence, with context. What it binds is unknown. The CDR3 spans 16 residues. The V and J ends lost 2 bases and 4 bases, in that order; junction bases with no gene match: 8. Germline CDR1 is MNHEY and CDR2 is SVGAGI. This entry comes from a study of T-cell reconstitution after alpha-beta-depleted transplantation in children. Study conclusions and caveats: About two months after transplant, alpha-beta T cells reportedly came from several hundred expanded graft clones.

Unique molecular identifiers were incorporated into the prepared TCRbeta library. Each CDR3 protein is one row after TCRdb ran MiXCR on the PCR reads. The sample lists roughly 400,000 distinct CDR3 sequences; around 46% were seen once. The V gene is TRBV6-5, the J gene TRBJ2-1; 7 bases agree with TRBD2. This receptor was obtained from a girl aged 2 to 9 with aplastic anemia, due to receive a stem cell transplant. The sample in question was PBMCs, obtained before TCRalphabeta/CD19-depleted stem cell transplant. Here the CDR3 reads CASSYGGRAEYNEQFF. CDR3 nucleotide sequence: TGTGCCAGCAGTTACGGGGGGAGGGCCGAATACAATGAGCAGTTCTTC.